The 9 T cell receptor beta chains listed next were all sequenced from one sample in a study of metastatic and nonmetastatic thyroid tumors. Thyroid surgery was preceded by no treatment in any patient. TCRdb re-called the PCR reads via MiXCR. The sample shows tens of thousands of clones, less than 45% of them seen only once. Input material: blood. Receptors were obtained from a male donor with papillary thyroid cancer or a benign thyroid nodule (not recorded which). Some clones in this sample may be carry-over from other donors' samples.

This clone was found many times. The sample has other DNA sequences that encode this CDR3 too. This chain connects TRBV3-1 to TRBJ2-5; the match to TRBD2 covers 10 bases. There are 19 residues in the CDR3. The V gene end was trimmed by 0 bases and the J gene end by 3 bases; junction bases not matched to a gene: 13. Germline CDR1 reads LGHDT; CDR2 reads YNNKEL (reference sequence). In nucleotides, the CDR3 is TGTGCCAGCAGCCAAGATTCCGACACGCTAGCGGGAGTTGAAGAGACCCAGTACTTC. It encodes CASSQDSDTLAGVEETQYF.

The V call is TRBV5-1, the J call TRBJ2-7; TRBD1 agrees at 9 bases. The V segment lost 0 bases and the J segment 1 base; nucleotides outside the gene matches: 2. This CDR3 comprises 15 residues. Germline CDR1 reads SGHRS; CDR2 reads YFSETQ. Here the CDR3 DNA reads TGCGCCAGCAGCTTGGACAGGGGGCTATCCTACGAGCAGTACTTC. Amino acids: CASSLDRGLSYEQYF.

The CDR3: CASSSGQLSYEQYF. DNA for the CDR3: TGCGCCAGCAGCTCTGGACAGCTTTCCTACGAGCAGTACTTC. V gene TRBV5-1 combines with J gene TRBJ2-7, with D tentatively TRBD1 (6 bases). Looked up from germline, CDR1 is SGHRS and CDR2 is YFSETQ. CDR3 size: 14 residues. The germline V and J ends were trimmed by 3 bases and 1 base, with 11 bases remaining between them.

This rearrangement joins TRBV5-1 to TRBJ2-5; TRBD2 aligns across 12 bases. CDR3 length: 16 amino acids. J was trimmed by 3 bases and V by 3 bases; bases with no gene match: 6. Germline CDR1 SGHRS, CDR2 YFSETQ. CDR3 in DNA: TGCGCCAGCAGCTGGGAACGGACTAGCGGGAAAGAGACCCAGTACTTC. Residues: CASSWERTSGKETQYF.

This clone is medium-sized. The genes are TRBV19 and TRBJ1-2, with D maybe TRBD1 (6 bases). Germline V gives CDR1 LNHDA, CDR2 SQIVND (reference sequence). The CDR3 length is 14 residues. The ends were cut back, 7 bases at V and 8 bases at J, with 20 bases in the middle. The CDR3 loop reads CASTYARGEEGYTF. The CDR3 nucleotides read TGTGCCAGTACGTACGCCAGGGGAGAAGAAGGCTACACCTTC.

Sample share makes this clone medium-sized (0.01 to 0.1%). The J gene is TRBJ2-5, the V gene TRBV2; TRBD1 might be the D (6 bases). CDR1 SNHLY and CDR2 FYNNEI come from the germline V gene. This CDR3 comprises 14 residues. Trimming left V 8 bases short and J 3 bases short, with 16 bases between. The CDR3 spells CASETGNREETQYF. CDR3 bases: TGTGCCAGCGAAACGGGTAACAGGGAAGAGACCCAGTACTTC.

This clone is classed as medium-sized. This chain connects TRBV19 to TRBJ1-5, with TRBD1 matching over 8 bases. Trimming removed 4 bases from V and 7 bases from J; junction bases left unmatched: 6. The CDR3 is 14 residues long. From germline, CDR1 is LNHDA and CDR2 SQIVND (reference sequence). Here the CDR3 reads CASSTTGDGQPQHF. The CDR3 DNA reads TGTGCCAGTAGTACGACAGGGGACGGGCAGCCCCAGCATTTT.

The chain combines TRBV7-8 with TRBJ1-2; D possibly corresponds to TRBD1 (6 bases). The germline V gene encodes CDR1 SGHVS and CDR2 FQNEAQ. The CDR3 consists of 17 residues. V shed 0 bases and J shed 4 bases, with 18 bases lying between them. The CDR3 region is CASSLARGPGAVYGYTF. CDR3 nucleotide sequence: TGTGCCAGCAGCTTAGCGCGGGGGCCCGGAGCCGTCTATGGCTACACCTTC. Drawing the rest from reference TRBV7-8 and TRBJ1-2, the complete variable domain is GAGVSQSPRYKVAKRGQDVALRCDPISGHVSLFWYQQALGQGPEFLTYFQNEAQLDKSGLPSDRFFAERPEGSVSTLKIQRTQQEDSAVYLCASSLARGPGAVYGYTFGSGTRLTVV.

This chain uses TRBV20-1 with TRBJ2-7; perhaps D is TRBD1 or TRBD2 (6 bases each). This CDR3 has 17 amino acids. Trimming cost V 6 bases and J 0 bases, with 24 bases left between them. Germline CDR1 reads DFQATT; CDR2 reads SNEGSKA (reference sequence). The CDR3 DNA reads TGCAGTGCCATAGGGGGGTGGCAGGGCTTAAGCTCCTACGAGCAGTACTTC. It specifies CSAIGGWQGLSSYEQYF.